What follows are 24 T cell receptor beta chains derived from one specimen sequenced in a study of blood T cell repertoires in COVID-19. The protocol was immunoSEQ multiplex PCR, while the TCRdb copy is restricted to in-frame clones and leaves out a portion. The sample consists of 250,000 to 300,000 clones, 86% of them appearing once. The sequencing sample was made of peripheral blood. The receptor set was obtained from a woman aged 30 to 39 with COVID-19, enrolled during active disease.

In this sample, this clone turned up once. The V call is TRBV19, the J call TRBJ1-2; maybe TRBD1 (5 bases). Germline V gives CDR1 LNHDA, CDR2 SQIVND (reference sequence). Trimming stripped 10 bases from V and 8 bases from J, with 26 bases between. This CDR3 contains 15 residues. CDR3 sequence reads: CATSGGETVPGGYTF. The CDR3 bases are TGTGCCACATCGGGGGGGGAGACGGTCCCGGGAGGCTACACCTTC.

V and J are TRBV7-8 and TRBJ1-2; TRBD1 agrees at 10 bases. Germline V gives CDR1 SGHVS, CDR2 FQNEAQ. V shed 5 bases, J shed 5 bases, and the junction held 2 bases outside the gene matches. The CDR3 consists of 13 residues. The chain's CDR3 is CASSRDRGYGYTF. The CDR3, as DNA: TGTGCCAGCAGCCGGGACAGGGGATATGGCTACACCTTC.

This chain uses TRBV12-5 with TRBJ2-5; TRBD1 agrees at 7 bases. V gave up 7 bases and J gave up 4 bases; unmatched junction bases: 15. The V gene's germline CDR1 is LGHNT and CDR2 FRNRAP. CDR3 length: 16 residues. The CDR3 loop reads CASALDVGGAGETQYF. The DNA of the CDR3 is TGTGCTAGTGCCCTGGATGTAGGGGGCGCGGGAGAGACCCAGTACTTC.

The V gene is TRBV5-4, the J gene TRBJ2-1; 10 bases map to TRBD2. This CDR3 has 18 residues. V lost 2 bases to trimming and J lost 0 bases; unmatched junction nucleotides: 8. Germline V lookup: CDR1 SGHNT, CDR2 YYREEE (reference sequence). The CDR3 protein is CASSLSTSGVFSYNEQFF. CDR3 in DNA: TGTGCCAGCAGCTTAAGCACTAGCGGGGTCTTCTCCTACAATGAGCAGTTCTTC. The full variable domain, its missing parts supplied by reference TRBV5-4 and TRBJ2-1, is ETGVTQSPTHLIKTRGQQVTLRCSSQSGHNTVSWYQQALGQGPQFIFQYYREEENGRGNFPPRFSGLQFPNYSSELNVNALELDDSALYLCASSLSTSGVFSYNEQFFGPGTRLTVL.

This chain uses TRBV24-1 with TRBJ2-7, with 16 bases matching TRBD2. CDR1 KGHDR and CDR2 SFDVKD come from the germline V gene. The ends lost 2 bases at V and 0 bases at J; junction bases unmatched: 15. The CDR3 runs to 22 residues. The CDR3 sequence is CATSDSFSRGLAGGRHSYEQYF. In DNA, the CDR3 is TGTGCCACCAGTGATTCTTTCTCGAGGGGACTAGCGGGGGGGCGCCACTCCTACGAGCAGTACTTC.

The chain joins TRBV7-9 to TRBJ1-6; unclear D gene. CDR1 SEHNR and CDR2 FQNEAQ come from the germline V gene (reference sequence). The V and J ends lost 1 base and 3 bases respectively, with 7 bases between them. There are 15 residues in the CDR3. The CDR3 loop is CASSLEAGYNSPLHF. CDR3 nucleotides: TGTGCCAGCAGCTTAGAGGCGGGCTATAATTCACCCCTCCACTTT.

The chain uses TRBV27 and TRBJ2-7, with TRBD2 matching over 8 bases. CDR3 length: 18 amino acids. The V gene end was trimmed by 5 bases and the J gene end by 2 bases; junction bases not matched to a gene: 17. CDR1 and CDR2 (germline): MNHEY, SMNVEV (reference sequence). CDR3 nucleotides: TGTGCCAGCAGTCAACGAGGGGGACCGAAAGCGGGAGCCTACGAGCAGTACTTC. This codes for CASSQRGGPKAGAYEQYF.

The chain couples TRBV6-5 to TRBJ1-1; 8 bases line up with TRBD1. This CDR3 is 14 amino acids long. Germline V lookup: CDR1 MNHEY, CDR2 SVGAGI. With 7 bases clipped from V and 2 bases from J, the junction kept 6 bases outside the gene matches. The CDR3 region has the DNA TGTGCCAGCAAACGACAGGGGACAAACACTGAAGCTTTCTTT. It is translated as CASKRQGTNTEAFF.

This clone was observed once. CDR3: CASSYSGTGVNSPLHF. The CDR3 DNA reads TGTGCCAGCAGTTACTCCGGGACAGGGGTGAATTCACCCCTCCACTTT. V usage is TRBV6-5 and J usage is TRBJ1-6, with TRBD1 matching 10 bases. Germline CDR1 MNHEY, CDR2 SVGAGI. V was pared by 0 bases and J by 7 bases, with 3 bases of the junction left unmatched. The CDR3 extends over 16 amino acids.

This sequence joins TRBV24-1 and TRBJ2-2; D might be TRBD2 (5 bases). The CDR3 length is 16 residues. The V gene lost 4 bases and the J gene lost 5 bases, with 16 bases spanning the gap. Germline values: CDR1 KGHDR, CDR2 SFDVKD. In DNA form, the CDR3 reads TGTGCCACCAGTGACCTCGGAAACTCGGGGACCGGGGAGCTGTTTTTT. It specifies CATSDLGNSGTGELFF.

The chain recombines TRBV10-3 with TRBJ2-7; 7 nucleotides agree with TRBD1. The CDR3 has 12 amino acids. After removal of 6 bases from V and 3 bases from J, the junction contained 2 bases not matched to a gene. Germline loops: CDR1 ENHRY, CDR2 SYGVKD. The CDR3 protein is CAISRDSYEQYF. In nucleotides, the CDR3 is TGTGCCATCAGCCGGGACAGCTACGAGCAGTACTTC.

This clone was detected only once. This chain uses TRBV7-8 with TRBJ2-2; 11 bases fit TRBD2. Germline values: CDR1 SGHVS, CDR2 FQNEAQ. The V gene end was trimmed by 4 bases and the J gene end by 6 bases; junction bases not matched to a gene: 4. The CDR3 spans 15 residues. In nucleotides, the CDR3 is TGTGCCAGCAGCTCCGTAGCGGGGGGGCCCGGGGAGCTGTTTTTT. Its protein product is CASSSVAGGPGELFF.

This clone was observed a handful of times. The genes are TRBV7-2 and TRBJ1-2; D is undetermined. Trimming removed 5 bases at V and 8 bases at J, with 18 bases between. This CDR3 comprises 14 residues. Germline loops: CDR1 SGHTA, CDR2 FQGNSA. The DNA for the CDR3 is TGTGCCAGCAGCATCTCGGGAGCCTTGGGAGGCTACACCTTC. Protein: CASSISGALGGYTF.

The chain uses TRBV30 and TRBJ2-5, with D perhaps TRBD1 (7 bases). The V gene lost 0 bases and the J gene lost 5 bases, with 16 bases spanning the gap. CDR1 and CDR2 from the germline V gene are GTSNPN and SVGIG (reference sequence). The CDR3 contains 15 residues. CDR3 region: CAWSVRQGGRETQYF. CDR3 bases: TGTGCCTGGAGTGTAAGGCAGGGGGGTAGGGAGACCCAGTACTTC.

The CDR3 nucleotides are TGTGCCAGAAAACTCCGGGACACCGAGTTCTACGAGCAGTACTTC. As protein: CARKLRDTEFYEQYF. The chain recombines TRBV5-4 with TRBJ2-7, with D tentatively TRBD1 (6 bases). This CDR3 contains 15 residues. Deletions cut 8 bases from V and 3 bases from J, with 21 bases between. Germline loops: CDR1 SGHNT, CDR2 YYREEE (reference sequence).

This chain joins TRBV11-3 and TRBJ2-7; TRBD2 aligns across 8 bases. From germline, CDR1 is SGHNT and CDR2 YENEEA. V was clipped by 1 base and J by 3 bases; unmatched bases: 5. The CDR3 runs 15 residues. CDR3 residues: CASSLGSGVGYEQYF. CDR3 DNA: TGTGCCAGCAGCTTAGGTAGCGGGGTCGGCTACGAGCAGTACTTC.

This rearrangement joins TRBV18 to TRBJ2-3; no clear D. Trimming cost V 0 bases and J 2 bases, with 6 bases left between them. The CDR3 is 14 residues long. The germline V gene encodes CDR1 KGHSH and CDR2 LQKENI. The DNA for the CDR3 is TGTGCCAGCTCACCACCTAGTACCACAGATACGCAGTATTTT. This translates into CASSPPSTTDTQYF.

V gene TRBV7-8 combines with J gene TRBJ1-5; D is uncertain. The CDR3 consists of 13 residues. Per the germline V gene, CDR1 is SGHVS and CDR2 is FQNEAQ. Trimming removed 9 bases from V and 7 bases from J, with 16 bases in between. CDR3: CASTPGNGQPQHF. The CDR3 DNA reads TGTGCCAGTACACCGGGGAACGGACAGCCCCAGCATTTT.

The gene calls are TRBV19 and TRBJ1-6, with no clear D. The CDR3 runs to 13 residues. Germline-derived CDR1 and CDR2 are LNHDA and SQIVND (reference sequence). V lost 9 bases and J lost 10, with 16 bases in between. In DNA form, the CDR3 reads TGTGCCAGCGGTTTAATGTCGAAATCACCCCTCCACTTT. Its translation: CASGLMSKSPLHF. Supplemented by reference TRBV19 and TRBJ1-6, the full variable domain reads DGGITQSPKYLFRKEGQNVTLSCEQNLNHDAMYWYRQDPGQGLRLIYYSQIVNDFQKGDIAEGYSVSREKKESFPLTVTSAQKNPTAFYLCASGLMSKSPLHFGNGTRLTVT.

The rearrangement uses TRBV12-3 or TRBV12-4 and TRBJ2-5, with TRBD1 matching 10 bases. The V gene end was trimmed by 3 bases and the J gene end by 7 bases; junction bases not matched to a gene: 2. This CDR3 spans 13 amino acids. The CDR3 loop reads CASSLGQGSTQYF. The CDR3 DNA reads TGTGCCAGCAGTTTGGGACAGGGGTCGACCCAGTACTTC.

In its sample, this clone was seen many times. For the CDR3, the DNA is TGTGCCAGCAGTTCTCCCCTCCCGGGACAGCGCTATGGCTACACCTTC. As protein: CASSSPLPGQRYGYTF. The chain employs TRBV6-6 and TRBJ1-2; TRBD1 matches 7 bases. This CDR3 has 16 residues. After removal of 4 bases from V and 4 bases from J, the junction contained 12 bases not matched to a gene. Per germline, CDR1 MNHNY and CDR2 SVGAGI (reference sequence).

This chain uses TRBV9 with TRBJ2-3; 11 positions agree with TRBD2. The CDR3 is 15 residues long. Germline V gene data show CDR1 as SGDLS and CDR2 as YYNGEE. The ends lost 4 bases at V and 0 bases at J; junction bases unmatched: 1. The DNA for the CDR3 is TGTGCCAGCAGCCCTAGCGGGGGGAGCACAGATACGCAGTATTTT. Its protein product is CASSPSGGSTDTQYF.

V and J are TRBV19 and TRBJ2-2, with TRBD1 matching 8 bases. The germline CDR1 and CDR2 sequences are LNHDA and SQIVND (reference sequence). This CDR3 region has 14 residues. V lost 4 bases, J lost 5 bases, and 3 bases stayed unmatched. The CDR3 DNA reads as TGTGCCAGTAGTAACCACAGGGGGACCGGGGAGCTGTTTTTT. This encodes CASSNHRGTGELFF. Drawing the rest from reference TRBV19 and TRBJ2-2, the complete variable domain is DGGITQSPKYLFRKEGQNVTLSCEQNLNHDAMYWYRQDPGQGLRLIYYSQIVNDFQKGDIAEGYSVSREKKESFPLTVTSAQKNPTAFYLCASSNHRGTGELFFGEGSRLTVL.

The rearrangement links TRBV14 to TRBJ1-1; D gene uncertain. There are 14 residues in the CDR3. The germline V gene has CDR1 SGHDN and CDR2 FVKESK. V was clipped by 4 bases and J by 10 bases, with 19 bases between them. CDR3 DNA sequence: TGTGCCAGCAGCCCCGGCCGCCTGGGCCCCAGAGCTTTCTTT. Its protein product is CASSPGRLGPRAFF. Full variable domain (rest looked up from reference TRBV14 and TRBJ1-1): EAGVTQFPSHSVIEKGQTVTLRCDPISGHDNLYWYRRVMGKEIKFLLHFVKESKQDESGMPNNRFLAERTGGTYSTLKVQPAELEDSGVYFCASSPGRLGPRAFFGQGTRLTVV.